This T cell receptor beta chain was profiled in a study of T cells in Graves' hyperthyroidism and ophthalmopathy. Study at large: Peripheral blood samples were taken at initial diagnosis, prior to any treatment.

To note about this clonotype: What it binds is not known. At one end, the junction sequence differs from germline, possibly due to a read error.

Broader study findings: Most clonotypes expanded in the thyroid (above 0.001) were also present in blood.

Patients affected by ophthalmopathy presented a Clinical Activity Score of at least 3, a NOSPECS grade of at least 4, and disease duration below 3 months. The TCR beta CDR3 regions underwent amplification using RNA transcripts as the source. Carried out on the TCR CDR3, a first-round RT-PCR used the HTBI primer set. Each CDR3 protein is one row after TCRdb ran MiXCR on the multiplex PCR reads. The data show hundreds of thousands of distinct CDR3 sequences, over 15% seen once. The sequence derives from an older woman with Graves' ophthalmopathy. Sequencing used blood.

CDR3 DNA: TGCGCCAGCAGCTTGGGTGGGACTACCGTCAGTGAGCAGTTCTTC. Translating it yields CASSLGGTTVSEQFF. This chain joins TRBV5-5 and TRBJ2-1, with 7 nucleotides matching TRBD2. Per the germline V gene, CDR1 is SGHKS and CDR2 is YYEKEE (reference sequence). This CDR3 is 15 amino acids long.